A selection of T cell receptor beta chains follows, all from one sample in a study of blood T cell repertoires in COVID-19. Sequencing was performed with immunoSEQ multiplex PCR; in TCRdb, only in-frame clones are kept and a portion is missing. The sample lists around 170,000 clones; less than 90% were seen once. Sample: peripheral blood. The receptors here all came from a woman aged 70-85 years with acute or convalescent COVID-19. The CDR3 runs from the conserved cysteine through the conserved F or W. Fields, in order: V gene, clone size, D gene, J gene, CDR3 protein, CDR3 DNA. The D gene is left open where the match is weak. Only part of the rows carry a size: once, few, many, or a class if the clone is expanded.

>TRBV5-4|.|.|TRBJ1-1
CASSLEQATEAFF
TGTGCCAGCAGCTTGGAACAGGCCACTGAAGCTTTCTTT
>TRBV4-3|.|TRBD2|TRBJ2-3
CASSQEPTPHSGGAFGDTQYF
TGCGCCAGCAGCCAAGAGCCCACCCCCCATAGCGGGGGGGCTTTTGGAGATACGCAGTATTTT
>TRBV30|.|.|TRBJ1-2
CAWSRGADYGYTF
TGTGCCTGGAGTCGGGGGGCAGATTATGGCTACACCTTC
>TRBV3-1/TRBV3-2|.|TRBD2|TRBJ2-1
CASSSSGNYNEQFF
TGTGCCAGCAGCTCTAGCGGGAACTACAATGAGCAGTTCTTC
>TRBV27|.|.|TRBJ2-1
CASRRRTGDNEQFF
TGTGCCAGCAGACGTCGGACGGGGGACAATGAGCAGTTCTTC
>TRBV15|.|.|TRBJ2-3
CATRNQRIQDTQYF
TGTGCCACCCGAAACCAACGCATCCAGGATACGCAGTATTTT
>TRBV7-9|.|.|TRBJ1-6
CASSPSFPYSPLHF
TGTGCCAGCAGCCCAAGCTTCCCGTATTCACCCCTCCACTTT
>TRBV24-1|few|.|TRBJ2-1
CATSDLGVIQFF
TGTGCCACCAGTGATCTCGGGGTGATACAGTTCTTC
>TRBV6-5|.|.|TRBJ1-1
CASGRSGGTEAFF
TGTGCCAGCGGTAGGTCCGGGGGAACTGAAGCTTTCTTT
>TRBV19|.|.|TRBJ1-6
CASSIGQSNSPLHF
TGTGCCAGTAGTATAGGACAGAGTAATTCACCCCTCCACTTT
>TRBV18|.|TRBD1|TRBJ2-5
CASSPRTGQETQYF
TGTGCCAGCTCACCGCGGACAGGGCAAGAGACCCAGTACTTC
>TRBV29-1|.|TRBD2|TRBJ2-3
CSVGTSGRRDTQYF
TGCAGCGTCGGGACTAGCGGGAGACGAGATACGCAGTATTTT
>TRBV28|.|.|TRBJ2-1
CASSLGGSSYNEQFF
TGTGCCAGCAGTTTAGGGGGGAGCTCCTACAATGAGCAGTTCTTC
>TRBV3-1/TRBV3-2|.|.|TRBJ2-7
CASSQVWAGTYEQYF
TGTGCCAGCAGCCAAGTTTGGGCAGGGACCTACGAGCAGTACTTC
>TRBV15|.|TRBD1|TRBJ2-4
CATSRESGQGAKNIQYF
TGTGCCACCAGCAGAGAATCGGGACAGGGGGCCAAAAACATTCAGTACTTC
>TRBV9|.|TRBD2|TRBJ2-7
CASSPRTSATEQYF
TGTGCCAGCAGCCCCCGGACTAGCGCTACCGAGCAGTACTTC
>TRBV15|.|TRBD2|TRBJ2-5
CATSSLRTSGRQETQYF
TGTGCCACCAGCAGTCTGCGGACTAGCGGGCGACAAGAGACCCAGTACTTC